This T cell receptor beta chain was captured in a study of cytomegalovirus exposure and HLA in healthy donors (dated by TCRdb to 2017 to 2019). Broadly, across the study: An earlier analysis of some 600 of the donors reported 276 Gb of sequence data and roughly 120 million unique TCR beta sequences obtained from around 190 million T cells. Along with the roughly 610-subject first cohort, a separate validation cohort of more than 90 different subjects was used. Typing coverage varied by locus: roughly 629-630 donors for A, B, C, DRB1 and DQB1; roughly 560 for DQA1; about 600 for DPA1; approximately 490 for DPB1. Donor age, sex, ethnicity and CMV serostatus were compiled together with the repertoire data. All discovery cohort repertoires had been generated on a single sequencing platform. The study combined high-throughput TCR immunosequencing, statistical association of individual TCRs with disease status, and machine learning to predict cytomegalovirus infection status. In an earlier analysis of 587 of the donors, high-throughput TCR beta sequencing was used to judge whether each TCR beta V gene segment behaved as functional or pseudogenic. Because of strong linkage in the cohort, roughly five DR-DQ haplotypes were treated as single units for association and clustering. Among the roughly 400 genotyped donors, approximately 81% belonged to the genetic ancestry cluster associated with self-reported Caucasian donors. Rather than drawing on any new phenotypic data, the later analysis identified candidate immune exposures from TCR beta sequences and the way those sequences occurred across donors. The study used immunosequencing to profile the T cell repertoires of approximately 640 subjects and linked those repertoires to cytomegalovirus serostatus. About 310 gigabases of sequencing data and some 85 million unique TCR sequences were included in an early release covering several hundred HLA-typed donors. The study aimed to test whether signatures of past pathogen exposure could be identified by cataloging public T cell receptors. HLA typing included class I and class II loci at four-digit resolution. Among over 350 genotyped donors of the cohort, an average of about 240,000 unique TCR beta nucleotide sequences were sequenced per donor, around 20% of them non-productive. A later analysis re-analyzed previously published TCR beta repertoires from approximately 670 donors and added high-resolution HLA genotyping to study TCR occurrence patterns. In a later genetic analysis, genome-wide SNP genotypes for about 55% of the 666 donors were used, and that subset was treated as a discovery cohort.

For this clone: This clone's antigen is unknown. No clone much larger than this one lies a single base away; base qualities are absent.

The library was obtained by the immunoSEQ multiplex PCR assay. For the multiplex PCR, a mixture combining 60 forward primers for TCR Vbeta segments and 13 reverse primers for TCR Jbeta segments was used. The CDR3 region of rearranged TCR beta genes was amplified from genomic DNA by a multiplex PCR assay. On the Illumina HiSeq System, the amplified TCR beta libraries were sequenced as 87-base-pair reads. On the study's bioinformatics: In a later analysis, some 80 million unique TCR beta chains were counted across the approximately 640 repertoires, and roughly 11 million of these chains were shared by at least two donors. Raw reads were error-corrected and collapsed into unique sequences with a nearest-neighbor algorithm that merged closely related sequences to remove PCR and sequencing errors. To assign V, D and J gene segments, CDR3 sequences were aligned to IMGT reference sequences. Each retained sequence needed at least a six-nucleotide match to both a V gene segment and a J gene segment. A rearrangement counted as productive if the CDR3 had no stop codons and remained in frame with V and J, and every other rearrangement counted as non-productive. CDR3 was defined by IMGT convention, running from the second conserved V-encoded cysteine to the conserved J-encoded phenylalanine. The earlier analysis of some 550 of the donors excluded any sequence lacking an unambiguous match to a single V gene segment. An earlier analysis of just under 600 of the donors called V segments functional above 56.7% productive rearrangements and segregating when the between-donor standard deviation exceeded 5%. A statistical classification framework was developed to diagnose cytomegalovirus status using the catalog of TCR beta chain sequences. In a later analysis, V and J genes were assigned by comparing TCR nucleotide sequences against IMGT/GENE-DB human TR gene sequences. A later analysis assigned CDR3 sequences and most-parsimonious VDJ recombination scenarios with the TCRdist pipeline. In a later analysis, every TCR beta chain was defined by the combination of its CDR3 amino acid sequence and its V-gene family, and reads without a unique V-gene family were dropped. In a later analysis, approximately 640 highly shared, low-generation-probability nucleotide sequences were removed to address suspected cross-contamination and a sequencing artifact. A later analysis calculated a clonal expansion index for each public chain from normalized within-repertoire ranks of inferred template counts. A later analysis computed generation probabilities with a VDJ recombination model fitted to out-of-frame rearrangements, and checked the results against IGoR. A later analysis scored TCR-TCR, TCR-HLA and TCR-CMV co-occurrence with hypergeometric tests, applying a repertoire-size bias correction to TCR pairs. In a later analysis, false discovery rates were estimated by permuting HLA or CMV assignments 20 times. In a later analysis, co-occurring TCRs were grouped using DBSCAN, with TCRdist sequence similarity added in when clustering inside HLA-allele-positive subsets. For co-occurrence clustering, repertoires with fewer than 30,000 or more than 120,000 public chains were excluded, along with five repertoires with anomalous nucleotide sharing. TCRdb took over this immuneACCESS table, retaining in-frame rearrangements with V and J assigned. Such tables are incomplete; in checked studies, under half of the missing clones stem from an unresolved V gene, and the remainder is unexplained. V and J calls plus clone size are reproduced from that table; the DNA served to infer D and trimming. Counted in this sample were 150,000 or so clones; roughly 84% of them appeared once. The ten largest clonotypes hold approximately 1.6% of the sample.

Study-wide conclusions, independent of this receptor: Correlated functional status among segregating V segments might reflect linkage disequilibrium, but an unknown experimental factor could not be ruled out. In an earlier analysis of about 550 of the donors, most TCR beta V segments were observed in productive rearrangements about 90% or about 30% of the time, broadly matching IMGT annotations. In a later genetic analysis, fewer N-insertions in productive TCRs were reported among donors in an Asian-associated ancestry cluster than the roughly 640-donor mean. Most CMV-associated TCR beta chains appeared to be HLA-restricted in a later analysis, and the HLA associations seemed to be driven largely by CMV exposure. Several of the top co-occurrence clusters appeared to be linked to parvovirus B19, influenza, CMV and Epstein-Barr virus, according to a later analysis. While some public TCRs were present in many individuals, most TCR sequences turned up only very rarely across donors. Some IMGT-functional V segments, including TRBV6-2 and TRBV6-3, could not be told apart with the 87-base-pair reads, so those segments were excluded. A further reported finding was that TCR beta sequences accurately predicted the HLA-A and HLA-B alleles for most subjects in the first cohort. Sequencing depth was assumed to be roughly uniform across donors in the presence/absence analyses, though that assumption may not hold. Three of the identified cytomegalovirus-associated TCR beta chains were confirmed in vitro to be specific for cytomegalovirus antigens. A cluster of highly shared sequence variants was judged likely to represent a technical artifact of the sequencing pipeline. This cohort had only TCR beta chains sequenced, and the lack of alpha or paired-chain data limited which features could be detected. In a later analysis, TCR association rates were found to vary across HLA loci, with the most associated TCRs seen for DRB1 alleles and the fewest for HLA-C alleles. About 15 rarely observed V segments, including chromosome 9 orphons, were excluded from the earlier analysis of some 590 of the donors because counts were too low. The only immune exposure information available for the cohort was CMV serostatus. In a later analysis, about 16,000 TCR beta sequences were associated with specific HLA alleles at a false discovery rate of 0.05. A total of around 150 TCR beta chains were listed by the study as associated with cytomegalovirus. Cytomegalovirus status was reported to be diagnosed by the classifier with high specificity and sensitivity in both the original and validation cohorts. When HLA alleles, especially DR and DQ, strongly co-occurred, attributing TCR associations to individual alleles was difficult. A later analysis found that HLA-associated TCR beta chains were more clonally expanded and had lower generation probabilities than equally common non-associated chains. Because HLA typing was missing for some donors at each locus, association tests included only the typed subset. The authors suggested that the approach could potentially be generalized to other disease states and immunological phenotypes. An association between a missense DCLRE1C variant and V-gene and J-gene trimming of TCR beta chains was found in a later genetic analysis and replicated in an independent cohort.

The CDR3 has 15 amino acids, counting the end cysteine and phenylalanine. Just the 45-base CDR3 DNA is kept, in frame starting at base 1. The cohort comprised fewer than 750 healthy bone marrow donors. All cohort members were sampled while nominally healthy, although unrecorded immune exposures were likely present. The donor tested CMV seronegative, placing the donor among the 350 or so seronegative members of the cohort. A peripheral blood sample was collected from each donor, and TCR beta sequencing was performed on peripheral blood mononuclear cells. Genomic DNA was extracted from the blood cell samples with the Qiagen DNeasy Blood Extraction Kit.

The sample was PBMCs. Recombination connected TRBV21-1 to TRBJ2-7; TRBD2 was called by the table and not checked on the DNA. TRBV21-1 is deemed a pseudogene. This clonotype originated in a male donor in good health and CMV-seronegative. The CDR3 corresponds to CASSPDGESSYEQYF. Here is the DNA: TGTGCCAGCAGCCCCGACGGGGAGAGCTCCTACGAGCAGTACTTC.